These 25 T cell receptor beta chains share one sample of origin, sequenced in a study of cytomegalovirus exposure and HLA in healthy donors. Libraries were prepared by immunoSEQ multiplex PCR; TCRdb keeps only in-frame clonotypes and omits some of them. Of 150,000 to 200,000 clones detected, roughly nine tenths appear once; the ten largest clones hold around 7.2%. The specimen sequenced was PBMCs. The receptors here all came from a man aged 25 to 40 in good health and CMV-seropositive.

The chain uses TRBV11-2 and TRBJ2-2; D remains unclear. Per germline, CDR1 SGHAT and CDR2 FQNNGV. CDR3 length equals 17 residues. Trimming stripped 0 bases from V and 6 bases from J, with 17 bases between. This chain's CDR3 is CASSLDPPRQWSGELFF. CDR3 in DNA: TGTGCCAGCAGCTTAGATCCCCCACGACAATGGTCCGGGGAGCTGTTTTTT.

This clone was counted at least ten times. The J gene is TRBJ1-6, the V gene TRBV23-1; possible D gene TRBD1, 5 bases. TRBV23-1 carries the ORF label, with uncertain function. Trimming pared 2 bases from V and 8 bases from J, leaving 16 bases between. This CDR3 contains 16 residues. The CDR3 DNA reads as TGCGCCAGCAGTCAACCAGGGTTTAGCAAAGATTCACCCCTCCACTTT. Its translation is CASSQPGFSKDSPLHF.

CDR3 nucleotides: TGTGCCAGCAGTTATGGCGGGGCCAATGAGCAGTTCTTC. It is translated as CASSYGGANEQFF. This chain connects TRBV6-6 to TRBJ2-1; weak D call: TRBD2 (6 bases). V dropped 3 bases and J dropped 6 bases, with 9 bases sitting between them. The CDR3 is made up of 13 amino acids. The germline CDR1 and CDR2 sequences are MNHNY and SVGAGI (reference sequence).

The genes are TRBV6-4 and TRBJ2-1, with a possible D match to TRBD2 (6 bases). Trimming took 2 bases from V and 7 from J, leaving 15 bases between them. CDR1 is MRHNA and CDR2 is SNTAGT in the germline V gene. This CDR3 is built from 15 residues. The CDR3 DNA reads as TGTGCCAGCAGTGACGGGGTAGCGGCAAGAAATGAGCAGTTCTTC. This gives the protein CASSDGVAARNEQFF.

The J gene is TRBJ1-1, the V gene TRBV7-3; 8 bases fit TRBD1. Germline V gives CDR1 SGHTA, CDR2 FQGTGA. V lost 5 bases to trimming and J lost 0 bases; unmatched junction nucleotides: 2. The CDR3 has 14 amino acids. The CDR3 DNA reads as TGTGCCAGCAGCCGGACAGGGATGAACACTGAAGCTTTCTTT. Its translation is CASSRTGMNTEAFF.

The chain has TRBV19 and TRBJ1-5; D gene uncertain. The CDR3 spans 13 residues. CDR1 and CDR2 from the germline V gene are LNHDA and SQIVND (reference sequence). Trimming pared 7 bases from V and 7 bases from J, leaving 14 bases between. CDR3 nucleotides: TGTGCCAGTACCCTGGGAGGTGGACAGCCCCAGCATTTT. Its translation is CASTLGGGQPQHF.

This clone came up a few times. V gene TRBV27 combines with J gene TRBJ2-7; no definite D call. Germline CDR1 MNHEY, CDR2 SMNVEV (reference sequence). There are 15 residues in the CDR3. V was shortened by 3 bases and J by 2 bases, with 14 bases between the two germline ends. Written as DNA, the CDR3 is TGTGCCAGCAGTTTGGGTGGCGGAATGGCCTACGAGCAGTACTTC. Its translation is CASSLGGGMAYEQYF.

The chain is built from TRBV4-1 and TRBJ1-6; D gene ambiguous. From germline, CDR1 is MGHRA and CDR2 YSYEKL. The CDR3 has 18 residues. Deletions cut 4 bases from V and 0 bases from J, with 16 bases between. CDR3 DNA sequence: TGCGCCAGCAGCCTCCCGATAGGTGAGAGCTCCTATAATTCACCCCTCCACTTT. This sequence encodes CASSLPIGESSYNSPLHF.

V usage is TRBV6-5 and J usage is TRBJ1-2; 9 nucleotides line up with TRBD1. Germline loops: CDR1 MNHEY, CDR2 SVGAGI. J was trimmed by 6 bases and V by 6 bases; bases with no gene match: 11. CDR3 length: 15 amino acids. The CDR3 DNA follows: TGTGCCAGCAGACGTACAGGGGGCGCAAGAAATGGCTACACCTTC. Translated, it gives CASRRTGGARNGYTF.

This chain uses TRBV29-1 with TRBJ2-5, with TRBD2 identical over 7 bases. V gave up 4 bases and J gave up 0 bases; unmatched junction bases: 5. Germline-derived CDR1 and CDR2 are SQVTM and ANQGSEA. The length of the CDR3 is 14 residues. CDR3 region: CSVAHGGYQETQYF. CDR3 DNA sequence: TGCAGCGTTGCCCACGGGGGGTACCAAGAGACCCAGTACTTC.

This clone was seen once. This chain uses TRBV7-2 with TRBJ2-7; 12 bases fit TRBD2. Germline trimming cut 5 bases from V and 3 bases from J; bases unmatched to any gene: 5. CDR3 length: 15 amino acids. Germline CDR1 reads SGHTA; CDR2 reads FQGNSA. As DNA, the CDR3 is TGTGCCAGCAGCAACGGACTAGCGGGACTCTACGAGCAGTACTTC. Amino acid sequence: CASSNGLAGLYEQYF.

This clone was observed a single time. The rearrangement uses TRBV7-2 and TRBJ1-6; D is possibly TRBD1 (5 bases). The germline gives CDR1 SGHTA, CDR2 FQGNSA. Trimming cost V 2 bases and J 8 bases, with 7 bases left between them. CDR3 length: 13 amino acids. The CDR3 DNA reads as TGTGCCAGCAGCTTAAGCAGGGATTCACCCCTCCACTTT. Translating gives CASSLSRDSPLHF.

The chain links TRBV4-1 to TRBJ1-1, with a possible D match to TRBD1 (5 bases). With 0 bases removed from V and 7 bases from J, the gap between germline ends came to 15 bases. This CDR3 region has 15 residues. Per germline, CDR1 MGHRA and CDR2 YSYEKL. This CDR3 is CASSQEWGQEVEAFF. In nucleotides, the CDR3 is TGCGCCAGCAGCCAAGAGTGGGGCCAGGAAGTTGAAGCTTTCTTT.

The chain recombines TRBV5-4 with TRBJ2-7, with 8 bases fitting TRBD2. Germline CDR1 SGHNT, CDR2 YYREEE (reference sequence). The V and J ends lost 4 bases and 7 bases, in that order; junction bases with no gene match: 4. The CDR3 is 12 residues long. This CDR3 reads CASSGLAGEQYF. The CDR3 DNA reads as TGTGCCAGCAGCGGACTAGCCGGGGAGCAGTACTTC.

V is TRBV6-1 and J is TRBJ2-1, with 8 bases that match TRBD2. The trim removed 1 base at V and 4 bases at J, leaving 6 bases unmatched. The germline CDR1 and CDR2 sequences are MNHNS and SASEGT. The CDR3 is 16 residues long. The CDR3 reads CASSEDRLAGYNEQFF. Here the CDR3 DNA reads TGTGCCAGCAGTGAAGATCGGCTAGCGGGTTACAATGAGCAGTTCTTC.

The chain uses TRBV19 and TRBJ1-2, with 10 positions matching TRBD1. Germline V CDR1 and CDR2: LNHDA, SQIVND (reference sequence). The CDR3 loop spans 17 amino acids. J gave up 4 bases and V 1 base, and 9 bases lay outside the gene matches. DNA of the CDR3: TGTGCCAGTAGTATAGGGACAGGGGGTCTCGGCTCCTATGGCTACACCTTC. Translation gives CASSIGTGGLGSYGYTF.

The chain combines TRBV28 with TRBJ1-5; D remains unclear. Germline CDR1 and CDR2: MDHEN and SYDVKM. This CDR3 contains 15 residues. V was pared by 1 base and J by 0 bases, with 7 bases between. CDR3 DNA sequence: TGTGCCAGCAGTTTATTGGCAGATAGCAATCAGCCCCAGCATTTT. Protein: CASSLLADSNQPQHF.

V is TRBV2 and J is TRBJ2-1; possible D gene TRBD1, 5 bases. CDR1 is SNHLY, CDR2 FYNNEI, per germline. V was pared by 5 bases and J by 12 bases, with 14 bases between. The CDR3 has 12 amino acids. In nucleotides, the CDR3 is TGTGCCAGCAGTTTAATTCAGGGTGGGCAGTTCTTC. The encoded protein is CASSLIQGGQFF.

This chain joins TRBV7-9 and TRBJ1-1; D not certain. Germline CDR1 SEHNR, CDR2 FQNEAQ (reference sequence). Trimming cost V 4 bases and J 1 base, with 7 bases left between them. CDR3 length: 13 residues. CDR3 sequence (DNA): TGTGCCAGCAGCTCGAACAGGAACACTGAAGCTTTCTTT. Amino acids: CASSSNRNTEAFF.

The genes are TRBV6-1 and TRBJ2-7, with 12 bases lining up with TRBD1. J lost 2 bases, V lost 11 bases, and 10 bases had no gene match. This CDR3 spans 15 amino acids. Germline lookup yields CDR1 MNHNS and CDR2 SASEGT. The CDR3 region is CAVNPGTGGTYEQYF. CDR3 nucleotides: TGTGCCGTTAACCCCGGGACAGGGGGCACCTACGAGCAGTACTTC.

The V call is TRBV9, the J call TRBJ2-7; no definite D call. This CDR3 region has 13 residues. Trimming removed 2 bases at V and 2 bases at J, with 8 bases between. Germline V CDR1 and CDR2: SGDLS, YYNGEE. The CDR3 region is CASSVVPTYEQYF. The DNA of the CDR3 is TGTGCCAGCAGCGTCGTTCCCACCTACGAGCAGTACTTC. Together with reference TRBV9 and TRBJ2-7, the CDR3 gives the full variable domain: DSGVTQTPKHLITATGQRVTLRCSPRSGDLSVYWYQQSLDQGLQFLIQYYNGEERAKGNILERFSAQQFPDLHSELNLSSLELGDSALYFCASSVVPTYEQYFGPGTRLTVT.

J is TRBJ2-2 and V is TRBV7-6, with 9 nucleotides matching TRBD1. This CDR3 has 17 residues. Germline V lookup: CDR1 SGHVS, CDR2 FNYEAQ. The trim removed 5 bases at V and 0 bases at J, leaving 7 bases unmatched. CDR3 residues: CASSPKGQGANTGELFF. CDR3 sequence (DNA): TGTGCCAGCAGCCCCAAGGGACAGGGCGCGAACACCGGGGAGCTGTTTTTT. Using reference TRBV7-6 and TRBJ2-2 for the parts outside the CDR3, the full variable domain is GAGVSQSPRYKVTKRGQDVALRCDPISGHVSLYWYRQALGQGPEFLTYFNYEAQQDKSGLPNDRFSAERPEGSISTLTIQRTEQRDSAMYRCASSPKGQGANTGELFFGEGSRLTVL.

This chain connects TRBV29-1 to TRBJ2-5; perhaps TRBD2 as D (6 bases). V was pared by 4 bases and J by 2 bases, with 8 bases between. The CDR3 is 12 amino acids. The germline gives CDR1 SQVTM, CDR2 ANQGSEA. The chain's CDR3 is CSVGAGQETQYF. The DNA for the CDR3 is TGCAGCGTTGGGGCGGGACAAGAGACCCAGTACTTC.

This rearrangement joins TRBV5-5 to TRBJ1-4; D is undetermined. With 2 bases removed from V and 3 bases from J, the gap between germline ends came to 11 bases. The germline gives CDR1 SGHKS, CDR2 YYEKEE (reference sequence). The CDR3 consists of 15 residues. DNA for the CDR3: TGTGCCAGCAGCTTTAGTCCAGGATCTAATGAAAAACTGTTTTTT. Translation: CASSFSPGSNEKLFF.

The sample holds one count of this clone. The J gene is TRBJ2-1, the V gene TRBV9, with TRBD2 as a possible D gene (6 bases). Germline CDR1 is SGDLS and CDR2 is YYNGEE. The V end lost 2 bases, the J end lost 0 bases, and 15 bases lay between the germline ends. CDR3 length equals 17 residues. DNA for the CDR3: TGTGCCAGCAGCGTCATTGGGGGGATTCCCTCCTACAATGAGCAGTTCTTC. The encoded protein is CASSVIGGIPSYNEQFF.